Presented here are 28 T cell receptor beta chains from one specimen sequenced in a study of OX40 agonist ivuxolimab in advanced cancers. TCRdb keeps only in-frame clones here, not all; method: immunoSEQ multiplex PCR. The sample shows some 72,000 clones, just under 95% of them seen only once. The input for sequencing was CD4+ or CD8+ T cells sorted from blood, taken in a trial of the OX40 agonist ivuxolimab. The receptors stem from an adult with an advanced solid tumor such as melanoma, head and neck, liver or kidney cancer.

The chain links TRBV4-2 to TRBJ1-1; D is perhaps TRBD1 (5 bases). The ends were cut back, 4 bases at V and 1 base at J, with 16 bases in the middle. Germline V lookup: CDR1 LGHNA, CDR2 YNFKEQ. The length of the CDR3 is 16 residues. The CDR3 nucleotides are TGTGCCAGCAGCCCTCGTGGGGCAGCGCCGAACACTGAAGCTTTCTTT. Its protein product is CASSPRGAAPNTEAFF.

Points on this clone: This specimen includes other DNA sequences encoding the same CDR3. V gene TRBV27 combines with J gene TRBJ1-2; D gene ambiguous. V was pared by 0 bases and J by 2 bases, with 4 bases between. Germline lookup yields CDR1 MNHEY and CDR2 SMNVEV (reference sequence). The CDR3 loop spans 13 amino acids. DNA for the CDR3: TGTGCCAGCAGTTTATCGGTGAACTATGGCTACACCTTC. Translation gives CASSLSVNYGYTF.

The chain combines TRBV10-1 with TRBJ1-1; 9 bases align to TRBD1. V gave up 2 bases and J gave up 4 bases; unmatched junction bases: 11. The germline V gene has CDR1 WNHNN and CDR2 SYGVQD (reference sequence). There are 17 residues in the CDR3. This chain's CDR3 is CASSETRTGVLVTEAFF. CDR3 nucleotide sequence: TGCGCCAGCAGTGAGACCCGGACAGGGGTCCTTGTCACTGAAGCTTTCTTT.

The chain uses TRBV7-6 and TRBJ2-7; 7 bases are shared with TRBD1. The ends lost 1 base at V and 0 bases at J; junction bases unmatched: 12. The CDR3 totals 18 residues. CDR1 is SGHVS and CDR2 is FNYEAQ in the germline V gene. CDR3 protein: CASSLGILSTGSSYEQYF. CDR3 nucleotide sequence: TGTGCCAGCAGCTTAGGGATACTCTCGACAGGGAGCTCCTACGAGCAGTACTTC.

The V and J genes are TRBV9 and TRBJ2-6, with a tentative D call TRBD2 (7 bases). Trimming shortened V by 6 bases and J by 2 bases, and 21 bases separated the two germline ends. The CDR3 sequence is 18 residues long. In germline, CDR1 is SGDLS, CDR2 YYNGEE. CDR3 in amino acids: CASTGTGGLRAGANVLTF. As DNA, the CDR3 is TGTGCCAGCACCGGAACCGGGGGGCTTAGGGCTGGGGCCAACGTCCTGACTTTC. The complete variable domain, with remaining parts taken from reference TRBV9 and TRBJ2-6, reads DSGVTQTPKHLITATGQRVTLRCSPRSGDLSVYWYQQSLDQGLQFLIQYYNGEERAKGNILERFSAQQFPDLHSELNLSSLELGDSALYFCASTGTGGLRAGANVLTFGAGSRLTVL.

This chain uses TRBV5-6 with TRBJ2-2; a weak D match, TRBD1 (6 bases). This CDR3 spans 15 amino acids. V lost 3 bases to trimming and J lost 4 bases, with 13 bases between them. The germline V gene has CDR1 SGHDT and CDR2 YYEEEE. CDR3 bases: TGTGCCAGCAGCTGGGGGCGCCGGATCACCGGGGAGCTGTTTTTT. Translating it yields CASSWGRRITGELFF.

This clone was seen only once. CDR3 nucleotide sequence: TGTGCCAGCAGCTTGATGGGTTACCAAGAGACCCAGTACTTC. Translating gives CASSLMGYQETQYF. This rearrangement joins TRBV13 to TRBJ2-5; no firm D call. V lost 3 bases and J lost 0, with 8 bases in between. The CDR3 is 14 amino acids. Germline V CDR1 and CDR2: PRHDT, FYEKMQ (reference sequence).

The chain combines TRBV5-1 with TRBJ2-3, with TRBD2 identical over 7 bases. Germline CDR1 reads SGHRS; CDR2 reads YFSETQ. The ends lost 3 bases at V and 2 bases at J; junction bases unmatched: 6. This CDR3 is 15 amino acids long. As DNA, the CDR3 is TGCGCCAGCAGCTCCCGGGACTATTACACAGATACGCAGTATTTT. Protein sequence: CASSSRDYYTDTQYF. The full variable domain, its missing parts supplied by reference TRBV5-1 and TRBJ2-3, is KAGVTQTPRYLIKTRGQQVTLSCSPISGHRSVSWYQQTPGQGLQFLFEYFSETQRNKGNFPGRFSGRQFSNSRSEMNVSTLELGDSALYLCASSSRDYYTDTQYFGPGTRLTVL.

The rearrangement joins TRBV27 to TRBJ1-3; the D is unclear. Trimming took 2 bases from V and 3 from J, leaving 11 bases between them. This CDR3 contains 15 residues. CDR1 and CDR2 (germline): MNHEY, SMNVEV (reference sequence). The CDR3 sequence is CASSLASEGGNTIYF. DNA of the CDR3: TGTGCCAGCAGTTTAGCTTCGGAAGGTGGAAACACCATATATTTT.

CDR3 nucleotides: TGTGCCAGCAGCTTAGAGGCAGGCCTAAACACTGAAGCTTTCTTT. Translation: CASSLEAGLNTEAFF. The genes are TRBV13 and TRBJ1-1, with D unclear. V lost 1 base and J 2 bases, leaving 11 bases between the germline ends. The CDR3 is 15 amino acids. Per the germline V gene, CDR1 is PRHDT and CDR2 is FYEKMQ (reference sequence).

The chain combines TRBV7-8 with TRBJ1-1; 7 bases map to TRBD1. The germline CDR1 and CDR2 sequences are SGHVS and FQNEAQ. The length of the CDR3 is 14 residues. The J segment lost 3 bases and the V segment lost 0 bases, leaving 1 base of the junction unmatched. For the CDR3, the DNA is TGTGCCAGCAGCTTAGCGACAGGGTACACTGAAGCTTTCTTT. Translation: CASSLATGYTEAFF.

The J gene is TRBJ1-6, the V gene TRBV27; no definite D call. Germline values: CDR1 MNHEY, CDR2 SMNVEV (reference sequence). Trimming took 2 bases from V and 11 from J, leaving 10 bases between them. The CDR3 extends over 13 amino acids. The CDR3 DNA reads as TGTGCCAGCAGTTTAAACAGAGAAACACCCCTCCACTTT. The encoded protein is CASSLNRETPLHF.

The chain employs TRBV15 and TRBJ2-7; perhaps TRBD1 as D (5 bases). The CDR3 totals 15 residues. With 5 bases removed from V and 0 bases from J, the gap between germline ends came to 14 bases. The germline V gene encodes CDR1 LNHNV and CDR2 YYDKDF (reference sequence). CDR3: CATSEITGTSYEQYF. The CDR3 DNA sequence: TGTGCCACCAGCGAAATTACAGGAACCTCCTACGAGCAGTACTTC.

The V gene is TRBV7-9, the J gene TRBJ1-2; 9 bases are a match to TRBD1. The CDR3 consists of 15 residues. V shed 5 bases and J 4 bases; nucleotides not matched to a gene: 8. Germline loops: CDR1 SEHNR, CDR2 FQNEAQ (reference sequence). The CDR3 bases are TGTGCCAGCAGCATAGGGACAGGGTGGGGCTATGGCTACACCTTC. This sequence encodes CASSIGTGWGYGYTF.

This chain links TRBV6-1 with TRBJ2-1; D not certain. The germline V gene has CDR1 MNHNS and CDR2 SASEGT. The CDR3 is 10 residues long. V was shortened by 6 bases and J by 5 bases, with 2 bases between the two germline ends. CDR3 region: CASSHNEQFF. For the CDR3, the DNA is TGTGCCAGCAGCCACAATGAGCAGTTCTTC.

The CDR3 here is CASSRSAGNGYTF. The CDR3, as DNA: TGTGCCAGCAGCCGTAGTGCGGGTAATGGCTACACCTTC. J is TRBJ1-2 and V is TRBV11-2; D unclear. The length of the CDR3 is 13 residues. Germline V lookup: CDR1 SGHAT, CDR2 FQNNGV. Trimming removed 5 bases from V and 6 bases from J, with 13 bases in between.

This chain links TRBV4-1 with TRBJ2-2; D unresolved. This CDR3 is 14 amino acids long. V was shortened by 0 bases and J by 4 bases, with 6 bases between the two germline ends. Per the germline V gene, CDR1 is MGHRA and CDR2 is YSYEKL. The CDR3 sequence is CASSQDPGTGELFF. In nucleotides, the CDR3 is TGCGCCAGCAGCCAAGATCCCGGCACCGGGGAGCTGTTTTTT.

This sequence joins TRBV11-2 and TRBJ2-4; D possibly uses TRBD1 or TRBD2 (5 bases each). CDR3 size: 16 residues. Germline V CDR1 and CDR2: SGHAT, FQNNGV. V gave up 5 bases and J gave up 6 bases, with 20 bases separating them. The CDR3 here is CASSDRTQVQGNIQYF. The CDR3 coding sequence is TGTGCCAGCAGCGATCGGACTCAAGTTCAGGGAAACATTCAGTACTTC.

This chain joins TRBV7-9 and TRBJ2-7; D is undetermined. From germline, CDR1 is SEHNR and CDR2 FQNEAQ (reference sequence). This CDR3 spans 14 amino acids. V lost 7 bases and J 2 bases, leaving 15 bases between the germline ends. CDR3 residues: CASTPGLSPYEQYF. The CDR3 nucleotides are TGTGCCAGCACCCCGGGCCTGTCGCCCTACGAGCAGTACTTC.

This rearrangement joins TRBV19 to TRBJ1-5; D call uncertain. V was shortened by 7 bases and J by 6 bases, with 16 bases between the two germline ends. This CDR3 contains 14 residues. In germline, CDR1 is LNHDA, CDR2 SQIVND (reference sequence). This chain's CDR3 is CASNFLEGPQPQHF. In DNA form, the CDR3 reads TGTGCCAGTAATTTTCTGGAGGGCCCTCAGCCCCAGCATTTT.

The CDR3 sequence is CASSPRQGPSLSYEQYF. The CDR3 nucleotides read TGTGCCAGCAGTCCCAGACAGGGGCCCTCCCTCTCCTACGAGCAGTACTTC. The genes are TRBV2 and TRBJ2-7; 8 bases align to TRBD1. The CDR3 extends over 17 amino acids. Germline loops: CDR1 SNHLY, CDR2 FYNNEI. The trim removed 5 bases at V and 0 bases at J, leaving 12 bases unmatched.

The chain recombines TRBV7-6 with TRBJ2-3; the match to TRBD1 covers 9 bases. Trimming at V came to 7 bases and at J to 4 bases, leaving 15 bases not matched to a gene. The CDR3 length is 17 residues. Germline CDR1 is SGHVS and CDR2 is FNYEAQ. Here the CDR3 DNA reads TGTGCCAGCACTTTTAGTAGCGGACAGGGGAGCGCAGATACGCAGTATTTT. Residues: CASTFSSGQGSADTQYF.

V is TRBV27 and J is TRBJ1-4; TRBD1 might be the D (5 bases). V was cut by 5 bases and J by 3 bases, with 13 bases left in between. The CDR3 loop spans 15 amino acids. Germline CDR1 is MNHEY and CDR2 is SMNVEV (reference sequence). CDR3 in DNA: TGTGCCAGCAGTCCCCAGACAGCGGCTAATGAAAAACTGTTTTTT. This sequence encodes CASSPQTAANEKLFF. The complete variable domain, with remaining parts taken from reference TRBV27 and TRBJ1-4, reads EAQVTQNPRYLITVTGKKLTVTCSQNMNHEYMSWYRQDPGLGLRQIYYSMNVEVTDKGDVPEGYKVSRKEKRNFPLILESPSPNQTSLYFCASSPQTAANEKLFFGSGTQLSVL.

The CDR3 DNA sequence: TGTGCCAGCAGCAGCCGGACACTCTATAATTCACCCCTCCACTTT. Translation: CASSSRTLYNSPLHF. This chain connects TRBV27 to TRBJ1-6, with D perhaps matching TRBD1 (5 bases). Germline CDR1 is MNHEY and CDR2 is SMNVEV (reference sequence). CDR3 size: 15 residues. The V end was cut by 6 bases, the J end by 3 bases, with 12 bases between.

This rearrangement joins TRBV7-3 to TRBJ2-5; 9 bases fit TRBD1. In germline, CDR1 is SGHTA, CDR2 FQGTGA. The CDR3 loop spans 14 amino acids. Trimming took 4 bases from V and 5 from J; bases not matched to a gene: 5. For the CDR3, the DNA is TGTGCCAGCAGCTATACAGGGGGCGGGGAGACCCAGTACTTC. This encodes CASSYTGGGETQYF. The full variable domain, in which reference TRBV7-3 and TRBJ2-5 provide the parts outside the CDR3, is GAGVSQTPSNKVTEKGKYVELRCDPISGHTALYWYRQSLGQGPEFLIYFQGTGAADDSGLPNDRFFAVRPEGSVSTLKIQRTERGDSAVYLCASSYTGGGETQYFGPGTRLLVL.

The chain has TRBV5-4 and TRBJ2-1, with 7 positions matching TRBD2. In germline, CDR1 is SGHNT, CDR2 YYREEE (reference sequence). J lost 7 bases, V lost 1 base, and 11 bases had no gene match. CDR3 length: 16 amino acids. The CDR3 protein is CASSLPPLREENEQFF. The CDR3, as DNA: TGTGCCAGCAGCTTGCCACCCCTACGGGAGGAAAATGAGCAGTTCTTC.

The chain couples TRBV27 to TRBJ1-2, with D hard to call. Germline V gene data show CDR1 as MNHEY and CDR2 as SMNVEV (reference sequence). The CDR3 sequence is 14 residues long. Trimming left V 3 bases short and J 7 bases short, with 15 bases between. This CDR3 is CASSFVAGGSGYTF. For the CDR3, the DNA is TGTGCCAGCAGTTTTGTCGCGGGAGGGTCTGGCTACACCTTC.

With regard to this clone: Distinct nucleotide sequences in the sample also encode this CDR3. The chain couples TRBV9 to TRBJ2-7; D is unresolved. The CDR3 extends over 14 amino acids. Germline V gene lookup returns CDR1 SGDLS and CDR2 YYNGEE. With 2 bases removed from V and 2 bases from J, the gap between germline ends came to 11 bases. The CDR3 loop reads CASSVGGGAYEQYF. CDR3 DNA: TGTGCCAGCAGCGTGGGTGGCGGAGCCTACGAGCAGTACTTC. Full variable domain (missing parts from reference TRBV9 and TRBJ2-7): DSGVTQTPKHLITATGQRVTLRCSPRSGDLSVYWYQQSLDQGLQFLIQYYNGEERAKGNILERFSAQQFPDLHSELNLSSLELGDSALYFCASSVGGGAYEQYFGPGTRLTVT.